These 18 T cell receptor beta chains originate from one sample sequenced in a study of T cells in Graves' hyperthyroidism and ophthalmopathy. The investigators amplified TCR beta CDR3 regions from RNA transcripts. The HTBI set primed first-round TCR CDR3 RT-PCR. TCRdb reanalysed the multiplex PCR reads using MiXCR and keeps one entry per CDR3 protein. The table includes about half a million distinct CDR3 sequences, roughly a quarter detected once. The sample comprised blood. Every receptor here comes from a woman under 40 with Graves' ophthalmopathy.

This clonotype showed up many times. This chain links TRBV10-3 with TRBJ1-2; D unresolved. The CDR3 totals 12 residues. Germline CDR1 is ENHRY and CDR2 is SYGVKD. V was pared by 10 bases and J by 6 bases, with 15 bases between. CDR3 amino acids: CATGVGLDGYTF. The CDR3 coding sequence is TGTGCCACCGGGGTCGGGCTGGATGGCTACACCTTC.

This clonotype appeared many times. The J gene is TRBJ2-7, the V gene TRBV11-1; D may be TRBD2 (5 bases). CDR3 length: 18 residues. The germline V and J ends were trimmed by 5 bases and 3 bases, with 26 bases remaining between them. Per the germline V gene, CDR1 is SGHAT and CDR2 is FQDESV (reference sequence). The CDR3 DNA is TGTGCCAGCAGCCCGGGCCAAAAAGTGGACTGGAGATACTACGAGCAGTACTTC. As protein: CASSPGQKVDWRYYEQYF.

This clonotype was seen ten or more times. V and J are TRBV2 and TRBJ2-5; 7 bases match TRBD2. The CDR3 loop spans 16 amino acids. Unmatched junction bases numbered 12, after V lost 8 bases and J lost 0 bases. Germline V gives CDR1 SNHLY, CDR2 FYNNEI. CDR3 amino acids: CASSSYGGGNQETQYF. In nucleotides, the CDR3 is TGTGCCAGCTCCTCTTATGGGGGGGGGAACCAAGAGACCCAGTACTTC. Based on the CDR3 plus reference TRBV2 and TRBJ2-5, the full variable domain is EPEVTQTPSHQVTQMGQEVILRCVPISNHLYFYWYRQILGQKVEFLVSFYNNEISEKSEIFDDQFSVERPDGSNFTLKIRSTKLEDSAMYFCASSSYGGGNQETQYFGPGTRLLVL.

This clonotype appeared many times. As DNA, the CDR3 is TGTGCCAGCAGTGGAACCGAACACCGGGACCCAAATCAGCCCCAGCATTTT. Translation gives CASSGTEHRDPNQPQHF. The chain employs TRBV6-1 and TRBJ1-5; tentatively, D is TRBD1 (5 bases). Trimming left V 4 bases short and J 4 bases short, with 20 bases between. Per germline, CDR1 MNHNS and CDR2 SASEGT. The CDR3 consists of 17 residues.

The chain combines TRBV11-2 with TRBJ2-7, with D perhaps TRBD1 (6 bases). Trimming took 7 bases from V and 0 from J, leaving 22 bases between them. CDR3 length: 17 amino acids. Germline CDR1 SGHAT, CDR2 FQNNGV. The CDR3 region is CASTPDSLGLASYEQYF. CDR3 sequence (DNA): TGTGCCAGCACCCCGGACAGTCTGGGGTTAGCCTCCTACGAGCAGTACTTC.

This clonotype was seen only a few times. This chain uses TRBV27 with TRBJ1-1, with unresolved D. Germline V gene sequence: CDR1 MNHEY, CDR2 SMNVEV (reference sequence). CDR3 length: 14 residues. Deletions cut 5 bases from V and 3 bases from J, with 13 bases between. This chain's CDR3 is CASSPSGLYTEAFF. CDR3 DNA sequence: TGTGCCAGCAGTCCAAGCGGACTCTACACTGAAGCTTTCTTT.

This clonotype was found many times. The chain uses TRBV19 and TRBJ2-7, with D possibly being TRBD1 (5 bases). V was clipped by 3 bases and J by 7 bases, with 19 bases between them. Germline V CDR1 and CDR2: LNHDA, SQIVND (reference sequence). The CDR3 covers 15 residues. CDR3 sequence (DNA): TGTGCCAGTAGTATCAGCACGTCGACAAGGGGTGAGCAGTACTTC. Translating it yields CASSISTSTRGEQYF.

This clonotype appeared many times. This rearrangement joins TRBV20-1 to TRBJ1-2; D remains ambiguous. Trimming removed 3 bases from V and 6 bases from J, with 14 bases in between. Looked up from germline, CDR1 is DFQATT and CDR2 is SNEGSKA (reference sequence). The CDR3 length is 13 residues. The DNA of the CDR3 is TGCAGTGCTAGTCGCACAACATCTGATGGCTACACCTTC. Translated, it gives CSASRTTSDGYTF.

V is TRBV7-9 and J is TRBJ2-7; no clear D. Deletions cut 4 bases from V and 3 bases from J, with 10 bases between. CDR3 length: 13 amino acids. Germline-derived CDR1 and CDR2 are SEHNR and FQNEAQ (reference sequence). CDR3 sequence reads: CASSSKGFYEQYF. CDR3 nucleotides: TGTGCCAGCAGCTCGAAAGGGTTCTACGAGCAGTACTTC.

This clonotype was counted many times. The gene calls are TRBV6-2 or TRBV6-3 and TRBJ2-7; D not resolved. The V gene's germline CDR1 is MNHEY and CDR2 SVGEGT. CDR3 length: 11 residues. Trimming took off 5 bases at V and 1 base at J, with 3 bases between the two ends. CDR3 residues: CASSESYEQYF. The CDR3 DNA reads TGTGCCAGCAGTGAATCCTACGAGCAGTACTTC.

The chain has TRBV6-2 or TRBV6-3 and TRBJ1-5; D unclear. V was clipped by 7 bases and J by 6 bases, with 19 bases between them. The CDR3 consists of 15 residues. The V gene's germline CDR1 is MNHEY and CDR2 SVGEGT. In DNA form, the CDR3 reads TGTGCCAGCACTAACCCCCTCGCGGGGTCTCAGCCCCAGCATTTT. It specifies CASTNPLAGSQPQHF.

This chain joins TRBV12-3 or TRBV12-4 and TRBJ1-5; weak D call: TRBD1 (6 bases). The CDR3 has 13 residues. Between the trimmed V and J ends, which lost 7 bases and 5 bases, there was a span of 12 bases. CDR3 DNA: TGTGCCAGCACTCAGGGGTGGGATCAGCCCCAGCATTTT. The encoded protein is CASTQGWDQPQHF.

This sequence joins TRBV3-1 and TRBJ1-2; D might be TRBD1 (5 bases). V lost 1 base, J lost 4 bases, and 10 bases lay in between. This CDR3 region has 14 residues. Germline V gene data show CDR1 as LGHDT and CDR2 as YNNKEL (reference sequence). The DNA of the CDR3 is TGTGCCAGCAGCCAAGCCATAAGGGGCTATGGCTACACCTTC. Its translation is CASSQAIRGYGYTF.

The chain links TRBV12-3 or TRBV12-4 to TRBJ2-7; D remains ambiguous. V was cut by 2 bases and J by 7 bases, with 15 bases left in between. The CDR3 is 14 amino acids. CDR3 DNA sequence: TGTGCCAGCAGTTTATTCGCCGGCGATGGGGAGCAGTACTTC. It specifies CASSLFAGDGEQYF.

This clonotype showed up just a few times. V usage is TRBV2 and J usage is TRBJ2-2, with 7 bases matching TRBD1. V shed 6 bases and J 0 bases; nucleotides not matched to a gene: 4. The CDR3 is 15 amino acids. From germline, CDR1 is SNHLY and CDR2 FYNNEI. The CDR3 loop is CASRVDRANTGELFF. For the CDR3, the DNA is TGTGCCAGCAGGGTAGACAGGGCGAACACCGGGGAGCTGTTTTTT.

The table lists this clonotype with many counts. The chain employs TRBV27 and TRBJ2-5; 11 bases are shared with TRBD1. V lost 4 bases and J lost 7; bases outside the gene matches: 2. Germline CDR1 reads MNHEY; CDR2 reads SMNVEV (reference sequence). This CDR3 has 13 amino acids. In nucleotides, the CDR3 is TGTGCCAGCAGTTGGGGACAGGGGGGGACCCAGTACTTC. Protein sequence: CASSWGQGGTQYF.

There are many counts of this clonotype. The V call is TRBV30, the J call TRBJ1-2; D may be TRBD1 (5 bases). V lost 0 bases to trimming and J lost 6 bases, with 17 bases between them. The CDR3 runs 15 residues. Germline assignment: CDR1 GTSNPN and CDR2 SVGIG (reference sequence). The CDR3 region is CAWSVNVGTEHGYTF. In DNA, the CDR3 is TGTGCCTGGAGTGTAAATGTTGGGACTGAGCATGGCTACACCTTC. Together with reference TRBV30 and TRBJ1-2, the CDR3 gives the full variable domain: SQTIHQWPATLVQPVGSPLSLECTVEGTSNPNLYWYRQAAGRGLQLLFYSVGIGQISSEVPQNLSASRPQDRQFILSSKKLLLSDSGFYLCAWSVNVGTEHGYTFGSGTRLTVV.

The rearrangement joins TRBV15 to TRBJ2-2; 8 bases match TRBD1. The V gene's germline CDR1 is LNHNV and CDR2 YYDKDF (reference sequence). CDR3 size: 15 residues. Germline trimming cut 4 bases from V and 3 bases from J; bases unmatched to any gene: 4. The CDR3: CATSTGGVDTGELFF. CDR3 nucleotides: TGTGCCACCAGCACAGGGGGCGTCGACACCGGGGAGCTGTTTTTT. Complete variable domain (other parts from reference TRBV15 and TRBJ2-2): DAMVIQNPRYQVTQFGKPVTLSCSQTLNHNVMYWYQQKSSQAPKLLFHYYDKDFNNEADTPDNFQSRRPNTSFCFLDIRSPGLGDTAMYLCATSTGGVDTGELFFGEGSRLTVL.